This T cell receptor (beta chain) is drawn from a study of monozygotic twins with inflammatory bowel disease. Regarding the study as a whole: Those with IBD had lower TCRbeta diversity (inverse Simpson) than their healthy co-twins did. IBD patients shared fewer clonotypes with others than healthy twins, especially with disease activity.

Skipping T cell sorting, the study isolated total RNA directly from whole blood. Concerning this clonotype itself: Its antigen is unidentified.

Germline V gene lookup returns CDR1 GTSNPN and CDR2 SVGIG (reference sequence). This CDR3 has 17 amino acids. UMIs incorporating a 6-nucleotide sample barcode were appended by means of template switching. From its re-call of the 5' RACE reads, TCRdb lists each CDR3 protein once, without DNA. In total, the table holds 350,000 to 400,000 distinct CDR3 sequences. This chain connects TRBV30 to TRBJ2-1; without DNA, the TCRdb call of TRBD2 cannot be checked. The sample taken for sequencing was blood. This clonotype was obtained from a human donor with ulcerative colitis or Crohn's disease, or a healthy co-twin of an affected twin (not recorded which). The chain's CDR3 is CAWSGTSGALWYNEQFF.